The 4 T cell receptor beta chains presented below share a single source sample, sequenced in a study of blood T cell repertoires in COVID-19. Measured with immunoSEQ multiplex PCR; TCRdb has only the in-frame clones, and not every one. The data contain approximately 68,000 clones, around nine tenths of them singletons. The sample was peripheral blood. These receptors all come from a woman in her sixties or seventies with acute or convalescent COVID-19.

This chain links TRBV9 with TRBJ2-3, with 10 bases lining up with TRBD2. The CDR3 spans 15 residues. The germline gives CDR1 SGDLS, CDR2 YYNGEE. Trimming removed 5 bases from V and 4 bases from J; junction bases left unmatched: 7. The CDR3 sequence: CASSSSGGWADTQYF. CDR3 DNA sequence: TGTGCCAGCAGTTCTAGCGGGGGTTGGGCAGATACGCAGTATTTT.

This rearrangement joins TRBV7-2 to TRBJ1-3; TRBD1 agrees at 10 bases. The CDR3 contains 17 residues. The V gene's germline CDR1 is SGHTA and CDR2 FQGNSA. Unmatched junction bases numbered 10, after V lost 6 bases and J lost 2 bases. The CDR3 region has the DNA TGTGCCAGCAGACATACAGGGACAGGGGTGACTGGAAACACCATATATTTT. Amino acid sequence: CASRHTGTGVTGNTIYF. Full variable domain (missing parts from reference TRBV7-2 and TRBJ1-3): GAGVSQSPSNKVTEKGKDVELRCDPISGHTALYWYRQSLGQGLEFLIYFQGNSAPDKSGLPSDRFSAERTGGSVSTLTIQRTQQEDSAVYLCASRHTGTGVTGNTIYFGEGSWLTVV.

This sequence joins TRBV7-6 and TRBJ2-5; tentatively, D is TRBD1 (5 bases). This CDR3 region has 14 residues. Germline V CDR1 and CDR2: SGHVS, FNYEAQ. V was pared by 5 bases and J by 0 bases, with 10 bases between. In DNA, the CDR3 is TGTGCCAGCAGCCCCAGGGTGAACCAAGAGACCCAGTACTTC. Its protein product is CASSPRVNQETQYF.

This clone was detected only once. CDR3 sequence (DNA): TGTGCCAGCAGTGATCTAGCGGGGTTAATCGGGGATGAGCAGTTCTTC. It is translated as CASSDLAGLIGDEQFF. The chain employs TRBV6-1 and TRBJ2-1; 9 bases agree with TRBD2. V gave up 3 bases and J gave up 8 bases; unmatched junction bases: 11. Germline V CDR1 and CDR2: MNHNS, SASEGT. The CDR3 runs 16 residues.